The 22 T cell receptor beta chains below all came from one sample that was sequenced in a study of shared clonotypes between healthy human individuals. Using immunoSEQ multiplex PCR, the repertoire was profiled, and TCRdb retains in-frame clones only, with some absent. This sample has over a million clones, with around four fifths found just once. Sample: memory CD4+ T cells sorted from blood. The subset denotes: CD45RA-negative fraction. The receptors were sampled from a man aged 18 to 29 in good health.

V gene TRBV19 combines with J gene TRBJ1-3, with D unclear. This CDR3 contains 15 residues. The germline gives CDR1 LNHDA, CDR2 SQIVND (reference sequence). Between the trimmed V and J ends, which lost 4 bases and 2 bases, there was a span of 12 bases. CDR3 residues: CASSTWTGTGNTIYF. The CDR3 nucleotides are TGTGCCAGTAGTACCTGGACGGGGACTGGAAACACCATATATTTT. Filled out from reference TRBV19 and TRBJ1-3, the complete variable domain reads DGGITQSPKYLFRKEGQNVTLSCEQNLNHDAMYWYRQDPGQGLRLIYYSQIVNDFQKGDIAEGYSVSREKKESFPLTVTSAQKNPTAFYLCASSTWTGTGNTIYFGEGSWLTVV.

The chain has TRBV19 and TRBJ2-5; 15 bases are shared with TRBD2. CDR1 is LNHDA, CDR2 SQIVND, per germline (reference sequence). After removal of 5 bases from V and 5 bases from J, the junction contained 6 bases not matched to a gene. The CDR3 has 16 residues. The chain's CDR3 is CASSPWTSGGAETQYF. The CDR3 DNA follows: TGTGCCAGTAGTCCGTGGACTAGCGGGGGGGCGGAGACCCAGTACTTC.

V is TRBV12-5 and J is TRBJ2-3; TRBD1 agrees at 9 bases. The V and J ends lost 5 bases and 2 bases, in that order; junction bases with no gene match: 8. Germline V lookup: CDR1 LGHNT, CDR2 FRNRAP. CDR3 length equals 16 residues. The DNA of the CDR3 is TGTGCTAGTGGTCTGGGACAGGGTTCTATCACAGATACGCAGTATTTT. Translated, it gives CASGLGQGSITDTQYF.

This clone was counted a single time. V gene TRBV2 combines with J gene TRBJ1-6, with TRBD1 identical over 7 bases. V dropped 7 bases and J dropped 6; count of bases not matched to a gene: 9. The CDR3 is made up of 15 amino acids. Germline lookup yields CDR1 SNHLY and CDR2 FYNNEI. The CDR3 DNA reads TGTGCCAGCAAGGAGGGGGCAGCCCCTAATTCACCCCTCCACTTT. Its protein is CASKEGAAPNSPLHF.

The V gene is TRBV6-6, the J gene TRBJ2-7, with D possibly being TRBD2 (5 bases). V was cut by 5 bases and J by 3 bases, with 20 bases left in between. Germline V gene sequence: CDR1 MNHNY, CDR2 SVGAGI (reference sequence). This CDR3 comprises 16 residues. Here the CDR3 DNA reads TGTGCCAGCAGTCCATCGGACGAGGTCGGGATCTACGAGCAGTACTTC. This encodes CASSPSDEVGIYEQYF.

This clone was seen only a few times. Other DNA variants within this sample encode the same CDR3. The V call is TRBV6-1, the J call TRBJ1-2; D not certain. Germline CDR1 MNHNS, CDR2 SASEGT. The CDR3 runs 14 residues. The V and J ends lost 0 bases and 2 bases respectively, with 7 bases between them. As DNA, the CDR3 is TGTGCCAGCAGTGAAGCTGGCAGGAACTATGGCTACACCTTC. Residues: CASSEAGRNYGYTF.

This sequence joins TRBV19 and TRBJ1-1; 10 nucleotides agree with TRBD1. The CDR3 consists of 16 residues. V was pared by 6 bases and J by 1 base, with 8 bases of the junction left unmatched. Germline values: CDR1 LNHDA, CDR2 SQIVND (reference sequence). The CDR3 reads CASRSDRGQGNTEAFF. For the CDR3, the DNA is TGTGCCAGTAGATCTGACAGGGGGCAAGGGAACACTGAAGCTTTCTTT.

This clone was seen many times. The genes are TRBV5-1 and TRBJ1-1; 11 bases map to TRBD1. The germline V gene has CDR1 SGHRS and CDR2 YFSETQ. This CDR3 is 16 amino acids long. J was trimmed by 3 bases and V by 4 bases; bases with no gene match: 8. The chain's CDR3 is CASSEDRGRGDTEAFF. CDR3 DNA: TGCGCCAGCAGCGAGGACAGGGGGCGAGGGGACACTGAAGCTTTCTTT.

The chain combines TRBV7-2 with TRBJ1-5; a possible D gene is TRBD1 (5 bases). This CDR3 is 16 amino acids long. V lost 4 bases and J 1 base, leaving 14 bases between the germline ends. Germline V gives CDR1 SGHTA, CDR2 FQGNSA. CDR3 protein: CASSSSPGGSNQPQHF. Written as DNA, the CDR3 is TGTGCCAGCAGCTCTTCGCCGGGGGGAAGCAATCAGCCCCAGCATTTT.

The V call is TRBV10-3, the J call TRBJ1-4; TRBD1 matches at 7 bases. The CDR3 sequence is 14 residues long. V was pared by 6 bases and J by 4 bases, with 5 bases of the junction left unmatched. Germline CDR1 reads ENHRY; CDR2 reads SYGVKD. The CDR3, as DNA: TGTGCCATCAGCACCGGGACAGTTAATGAAAAACTGTTTTTT. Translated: CAISTGTVNEKLFF.

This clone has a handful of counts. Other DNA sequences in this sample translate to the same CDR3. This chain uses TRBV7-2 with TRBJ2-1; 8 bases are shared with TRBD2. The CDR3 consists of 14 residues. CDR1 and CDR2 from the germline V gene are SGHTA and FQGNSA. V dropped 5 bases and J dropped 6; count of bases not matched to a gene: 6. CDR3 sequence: CASSPGLAINEQFF. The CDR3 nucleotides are TGTGCCAGCAGCCCAGGACTAGCAATCAATGAGCAGTTCTTC.

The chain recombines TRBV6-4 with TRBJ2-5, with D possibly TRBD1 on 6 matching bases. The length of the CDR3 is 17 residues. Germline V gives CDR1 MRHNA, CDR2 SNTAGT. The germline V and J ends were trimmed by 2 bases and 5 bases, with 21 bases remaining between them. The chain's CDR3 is CASSDGFRQAPLETQYF. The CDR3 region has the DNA TGTGCCAGCAGTGACGGTTTCCGACAGGCGCCTCTTGAGACCCAGTACTTC.

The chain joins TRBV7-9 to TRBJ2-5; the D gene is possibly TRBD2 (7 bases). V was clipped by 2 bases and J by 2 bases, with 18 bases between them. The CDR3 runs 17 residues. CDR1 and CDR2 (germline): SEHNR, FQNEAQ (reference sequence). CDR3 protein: CASSLTPGGRWQETQYF. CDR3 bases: TGTGCCAGCAGCTTAACCCCCGGGGGGCGATGGCAAGAGACCCAGTACTTC.

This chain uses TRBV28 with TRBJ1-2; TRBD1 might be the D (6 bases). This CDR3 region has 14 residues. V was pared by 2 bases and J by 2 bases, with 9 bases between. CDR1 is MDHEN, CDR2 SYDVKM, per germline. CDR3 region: CASSLVQGNYGYTF. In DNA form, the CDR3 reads TGTGCCAGCAGTTTAGTGCAGGGGAACTATGGCTACACCTTC.

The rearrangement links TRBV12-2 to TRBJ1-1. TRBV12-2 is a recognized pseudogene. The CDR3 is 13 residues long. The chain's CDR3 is CASRPLVGTEAFF. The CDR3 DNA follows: TGTGCAAGTCGCCCATTGGTGGGGACTGAAGCTTTCTTT.

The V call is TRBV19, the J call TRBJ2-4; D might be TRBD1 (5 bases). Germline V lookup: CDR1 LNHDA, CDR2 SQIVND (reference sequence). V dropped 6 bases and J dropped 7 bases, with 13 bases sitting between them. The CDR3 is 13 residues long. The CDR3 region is CASSSRDINIQYF. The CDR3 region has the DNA TGTGCCAGTAGCTCCAGGGATATCAACATTCAGTACTTC.

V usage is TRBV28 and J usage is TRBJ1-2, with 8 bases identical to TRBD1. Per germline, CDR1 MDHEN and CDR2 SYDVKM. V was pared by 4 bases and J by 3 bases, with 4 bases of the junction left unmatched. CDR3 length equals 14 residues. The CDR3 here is CASSSLGQDYGYTF. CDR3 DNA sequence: TGTGCCAGCAGTTCTTTGGGACAGGACTATGGCTACACCTTC.

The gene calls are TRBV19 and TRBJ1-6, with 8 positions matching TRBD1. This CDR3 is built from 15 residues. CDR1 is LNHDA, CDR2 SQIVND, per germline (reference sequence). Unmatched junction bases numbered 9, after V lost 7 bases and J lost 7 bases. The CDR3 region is CASKLTGDGNSPLHF. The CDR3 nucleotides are TGTGCCAGTAAATTGACAGGGGACGGGAATTCACCCCTCCACTTT.

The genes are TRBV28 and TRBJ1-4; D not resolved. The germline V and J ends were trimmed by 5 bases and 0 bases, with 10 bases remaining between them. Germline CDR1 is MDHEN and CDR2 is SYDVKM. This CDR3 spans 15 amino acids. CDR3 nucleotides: TGTGCCAGCAGTCACAGCCTCACAACTAATGAAAAACTGTTTTTT. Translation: CASSHSLTTNEKLFF.

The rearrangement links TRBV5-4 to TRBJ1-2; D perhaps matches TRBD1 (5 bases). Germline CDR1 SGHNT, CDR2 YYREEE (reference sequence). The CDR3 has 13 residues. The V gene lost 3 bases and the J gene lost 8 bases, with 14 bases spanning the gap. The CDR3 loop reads CASSYGQLAGYTF. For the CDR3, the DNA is TGTGCCAGCAGCTATGGACAATTAGCCGGCTACACCTTC.

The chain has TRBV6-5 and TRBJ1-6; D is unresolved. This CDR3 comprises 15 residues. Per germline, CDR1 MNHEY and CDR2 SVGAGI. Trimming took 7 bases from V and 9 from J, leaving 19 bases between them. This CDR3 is CASTFDKGVGSPLHF. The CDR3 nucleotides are TGTGCCAGCACCTTCGATAAGGGCGTTGGTTCACCCCTCCACTTT.

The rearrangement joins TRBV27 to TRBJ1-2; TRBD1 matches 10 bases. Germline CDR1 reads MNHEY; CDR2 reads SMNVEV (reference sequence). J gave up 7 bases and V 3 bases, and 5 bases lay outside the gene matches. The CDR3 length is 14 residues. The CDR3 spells CASSLGQGMGGYTF. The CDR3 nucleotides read TGTGCCAGCAGTTTGGGACAGGGGATGGGTGGCTACACCTTC.